This passage covers 32 T cell receptor beta chains from one sample sequenced in a study of CD8 T cells in Susac syndrome. With random hexamers, reverse transcription was performed on about 0.5 to 1 ug of RNA. TCRdb reanalysed the immunoSEQ multiplex PCR reads using MiXCR and keeps one entry per CDR3 protein. The table lists about 300,000 distinct CDR3 sequences, about 82% of them singletons. Sample: CD8+ T cells from PBMCs. The receptors stem from a human donor with multiple sclerosis.

V usage is TRBV10-3 and J usage is TRBJ1-2, with 11 bases identical to TRBD1. Germline V gene lookup returns CDR1 ENHRY and CDR2 SYGVKD. This CDR3 contains 14 residues. J gave up 8 bases and V 2 bases, and 4 bases lay outside the gene matches. The CDR3 region is CAISEGQGARGYTF. Written as DNA, the CDR3 is TGTGCCATCAGTGAGGGACAGGGGGCGCGCGGCTACACCTTC.

This chain links TRBV7-8 with TRBJ1-1; D is perhaps TRBD1 (6 bases). From germline, CDR1 is SGHVS and CDR2 FQNEAQ. The CDR3 is made up of 17 amino acids. V lost 4 bases to trimming and J lost 2 bases, with 20 bases between them. The CDR3, as DNA: TGTGCCAGCAGCTCCAGCCGGGACATCTTGTTAAACACTGAAGCTTTCTTT. Protein: CASSSSRDILLNTEAFF. Supplemented by reference TRBV7-8 and TRBJ1-1, the full variable domain reads GAGVSQSPRYKVAKRGQDVALRCDPISGHVSLFWYQQALGQGPEFLTYFQNEAQLDKSGLPSDRFFAERPEGSVSTLKIQRTQQEDSAVYLCASSSSRDILLNTEAFFGQGTRLTVV.

This sequence joins TRBV5-6 and TRBJ1-5; no definite D call. Germline CDR1 and CDR2: SGHDT and YYEEEE. Trimming removed 2 bases at V and 3 bases at J, with 15 bases between. The length of the CDR3 is 16 residues. CDR3 protein: CASSFGRELNNQPQHF. As DNA, the CDR3 is TGTGCCAGCAGCTTTGGGAGGGAATTAAACAATCAGCCCCAGCATTTT.

The chain joins TRBV11-2 to TRBJ1-1; D call uncertain. Trimming left V 3 bases short and J 1 base short, with 9 bases between. Germline CDR1 and CDR2: SGHAT and FQNNGV. The CDR3 has 14 amino acids. The CDR3 DNA reads TGTGCCAGCAGCTTGGGTTATGCGAACACTGAAGCTTTCTTT. Protein product: CASSLGYANTEAFF. Supplemented by reference TRBV11-2 and TRBJ1-1, the full variable domain reads EAGVAQSPRYKIIEKRQSVAFWCNPISGHATLYWYQQILGQGPKLLIQFQNNGVVDDSQLPKDRFSAERLKGVDSTLKIQPAKLEDSAVYLCASSLGYANTEAFFGQGTRLTVV.

This clonotype showed up just a few times. The chain recombines TRBV6-5 with TRBJ2-7, with no clear D. This CDR3 comprises 14 residues. The germline V gene has CDR1 MNHEY and CDR2 SVGAGI. The V end lost 1 base, the J end lost 1 base, and 8 bases lay between the germline ends. CDR3 nucleotides: TGTGCCAGCAGTTACTACGTTTCTTCCTACGAGCAGTACTTC. Encoded protein: CASSYYVSSYEQYF.

The chain couples TRBV15 to TRBJ1-1; D not certain. There are 13 residues in the CDR3. Germline CDR1 is LNHNV and CDR2 is YYDKDF (reference sequence). Trimming took off 1 base at V and 2 bases at J, with 5 bases between the two ends. The CDR3 region has the DNA TGTGCCACCAGCAGAGGGGCTAACACTGAAGCTTTCTTT. It translates to CATSRGANTEAFF.

The chain carries TRBV27 and TRBJ1-2; 7 positions agree with TRBD1. From germline, CDR1 is MNHEY and CDR2 SMNVEV (reference sequence). CDR3 length equals 14 residues. The V gene end was trimmed by 2 bases and the J gene end by 2 bases; junction bases not matched to a gene: 2. CDR3 bases: TGTGCCAGCAGTTTACAGGGACAGAACTATGGCTACACCTTC. Amino acids: CASSLQGQNYGYTF.

The rearrangement links TRBV6-2 or TRBV6-3 to TRBJ2-6; D remains unclear. V was clipped by 2 bases and J by 1 base, with 21 bases between them. The CDR3 totals 20 residues. Germline values: CDR1 MNHEY, CDR2 SVGEGT. CDR3 protein: CASSYDRQVELLSGANVLTF. Written as DNA, the CDR3 is TGTGCCAGCAGTTACGATCGCCAGGTCGAGTTGTTATCTGGGGCCAACGTCCTGACTTTC.

The chain combines TRBV5-1 with TRBJ2-5; TRBD2 matches at 8 bases. V lost 2 bases and J lost 3; bases outside the gene matches: 9. CDR3 size: 16 residues. Germline V gene lookup returns CDR1 SGHRS and CDR2 YFSETQ. The CDR3 sequence is CASSFLRDGREETQYF. The CDR3 region has the DNA TGCGCCAGCAGCTTCCTTCGGGACGGGAGGGAAGAGACCCAGTACTTC.

The chain has TRBV9 and TRBJ2-1; D is perhaps TRBD2 (5 bases). Germline-derived CDR1 and CDR2 are SGDLS and YYNGEE. This CDR3 comprises 16 residues. Trimming took off 0 bases at V and 3 bases at J, with 13 bases between the two ends. The CDR3 is CASSVAGLGGYNEQFF. The CDR3 nucleotides read TGTGCCAGCAGCGTAGCGGGGTTGGGCGGCTACAATGAGCAGTTCTTC.

The chain has TRBV6-2 or TRBV6-3 and TRBJ2-7; D unclear. V was pared by 0 bases and J by 4 bases, with 7 bases between. Germline lookup yields CDR1 MNHEY and CDR2 SVGEGT. The CDR3 runs 13 residues. The CDR3 region has the DNA TGTGCCAGCAGTTACTCGAACAGATACGAGCAGTACTTC. Translating it yields CASSYSNRYEQYF.

This sequence joins TRBV28 and TRBJ2-7; TRBD2 matches 9 bases. The CDR3 has 14 amino acids. V was clipped by 7 bases and J by 0 bases; unmatched bases: 4. Germline V gene sequence: CDR1 MDHEN, CDR2 SYDVKM. CDR3 nucleotides: TGTGCCAGCACGCGGGGGGGCGCCTCCTACGAGCAGTACTTC. It is translated as CASTRGGASYEQYF.

This chain joins TRBV30 and TRBJ1-2; possibly TRBD1 for D (6 bases). Germline CDR1 and CDR2: GTSNPN and SVGIG (reference sequence). The CDR3 runs 14 residues. V was clipped by 1 base and J by 2 bases, with 11 bases between them. CDR3 bases: TGTGCCTGGAGTGGCCCAACAGGGAACTATGGCTACACCTTC. Translating it yields CAWSGPTGNYGYTF.

V usage is TRBV9 and J usage is TRBJ2-3; a weak D match, TRBD2 (5 bases). The germline gives CDR1 SGDLS, CDR2 YYNGEE. Trimming took 2 bases from V and 6 from J, leaving 16 bases between them. The CDR3 extends over 15 amino acids. The CDR3: CASSVEGHGTDTQYF. CDR3 nucleotides: TGTGCCAGCAGCGTCGAGGGTCACGGAACGGATACGCAGTATTTT.

V gene TRBV11-2 combines with J gene TRBJ2-3; 13 positions agree with TRBD2. J was trimmed by 4 bases and V by 5 bases; bases with no gene match: 12. Germline V lookup: CDR1 SGHAT, CDR2 FQNNGV. The CDR3 sequence is 18 residues long. CDR3 region: CASSNAGLAGEVADTQYF. The CDR3 nucleotides read TGTGCCAGCAGCAATGCCGGACTAGCGGGAGAAGTGGCAGATACGCAGTATTTT.

V is TRBV27 and J is TRBJ2-7, with D perhaps being TRBD1 or TRBD2 (5 bases each). Germline CDR1 reads MNHEY; CDR2 reads SMNVEV (reference sequence). V was trimmed by 2 bases and J by 2 bases, leaving 16 bases between them. CDR3 length: 16 residues. The CDR3 sequence: CASSLAPAWGTYEQYF. In DNA, the CDR3 is TGTGCCAGCAGTTTAGCCCCAGCTTGGGGGACCTACGAGCAGTACTTC.

The genes are TRBV7-2 and TRBJ2-7; tentative D call: TRBD1 (5 bases). The CDR3 sequence is 15 residues long. Between the trimmed V and J ends, which lost 1 base and 3 bases, there was a span of 13 bases. From germline, CDR1 is SGHTA and CDR2 FQGNSA. In nucleotides, the CDR3 is TGTGCCAGCAGCTTAGAGACAGACGAGATCTACGAGCAGTACTTC. Protein product: CASSLETDEIYEQYF. The whole variable domain, remainder taken from reference TRBV7-2 and TRBJ2-7, is GAGVSQSPSNKVTEKGKDVELRCDPISGHTALYWYRQSLGQGLEFLIYFQGNSAPDKSGLPSDRFSAERTGGSVSTLTIQRTQQEDSAVYLCASSLETDEIYEQYFGPGTRLTVT.

The genes are TRBV15 and TRBJ2-7; D is perhaps TRBD2 (6 bases). The V and J ends lost 1 base and 6 bases respectively, with 13 bases between them. CDR1 LNHNV and CDR2 YYDKDF come from the germline V gene (reference sequence). The CDR3 covers 14 residues. In DNA form, the CDR3 reads TGTGCCACCAGCAGAGGCGGGATCCCCCTCGAGCAGTACTTC. Protein: CATSRGGIPLEQYF.

The rearrangement links TRBV11-2 to TRBJ1-5; maybe TRBD1 (6 bases). The V gene lost 3 bases and the J gene lost 4 bases, with 7 bases spanning the gap. Looked up from germline, CDR1 is SGHAT and CDR2 is FQNNGV. The CDR3 has 13 residues. This chain's CDR3 is CASSLGANQPQHF. The CDR3 nucleotides are TGTGCCAGCAGCTTGGGGGCAAATCAGCCCCAGCATTTT.

This chain links TRBV27 with TRBJ2-1, with 7 bases fitting TRBD2. The ends lost 5 bases at V and 7 bases at J; junction bases unmatched: 5. Germline lookup yields CDR1 MNHEY and CDR2 SMNVEV (reference sequence). The CDR3 spans 13 residues. CDR3 nucleotide sequence: TGTGCCAGCAGTCCCCGGGACTATAATGAGCAGTTCTTC. Amino acid sequence: CASSPRDYNEQFF.

This clonotype was counted between two and nine times. The chain uses TRBV27 and TRBJ2-1, with no clear D. Germline V lookup: CDR1 MNHEY, CDR2 SMNVEV (reference sequence). CDR3 size: 12 residues. V was trimmed by 0 bases and J by 8 bases, leaving 5 bases between them. CDR3 protein: CASSLSGYEQFF. The CDR3 DNA sequence: TGTGCCAGCAGTTTATCGGGATATGAGCAGTTCTTC.

The chain couples TRBV7-9 to TRBJ1-5; D may be TRBD1 (5 bases). V lost 4 bases to trimming and J lost 3 bases, with 16 bases between them. CDR3 size: 16 residues. The germline gives CDR1 SEHNR, CDR2 FQNEAQ (reference sequence). CDR3 amino acids: CASSSTRGAYNQPQHF. The CDR3 bases are TGTGCCAGCAGCTCAACCCGAGGGGCCTACAATCAGCCCCAGCATTTT.

The chain combines TRBV11-2 with TRBJ2-1; 8 nucleotides agree with TRBD1. Trimming cost V 3 bases and J 7 bases; bases outside gene matches: 5. Germline loops: CDR1 SGHAT, CDR2 FQNNGV. The CDR3 is 14 residues long. CDR3 region: CASSFLDRDNEQFF. In DNA form, the CDR3 reads TGTGCCAGCAGCTTCTTGGACAGGGATAATGAGCAGTTCTTC.

The chain employs TRBV5-1 and TRBJ2-3; no clear D gene. Germline V gene sequence: CDR1 SGHRS, CDR2 YFSETQ. Trimming took off 4 bases at V and 0 bases at J, with 6 bases between the two ends. The CDR3 totals 13 residues. CDR3 coding DNA: TGCGCCAGCAGCCAATCTAGCACAGATACGCAGTATTTT. It encodes CASSQSSTDTQYF. Full variable domain (rest looked up from reference TRBV5-1 and TRBJ2-3): KAGVTQTPRYLIKTRGQQVTLSCSPISGHRSVSWYQQTPGQGLQFLFEYFSETQRNKGNFPGRFSGRQFSNSRSEMNVSTLELGDSALYLCASSQSSTDTQYFGPGTRLTVL.

The table lists this clonotype with a few counts. The chain has TRBV27 and TRBJ2-6; 8 bases match TRBD1. V trimming: 3 bases; J trimming: 7 bases; junction bases outside the gene matches: 11. CDR1 MNHEY and CDR2 SMNVEV come from the germline V gene (reference sequence). The CDR3 consists of 17 residues. The CDR3, as DNA: TGTGCCAGCAGTTTTTGGCAGGGGGCATCTTCTGCCAACGTCCTGACTTTC. Protein product: CASSFWQGASSANVLTF.

The V gene is TRBV7-2, the J gene TRBJ2-7; D assignment may be TRBD1 or TRBD2 (5 bases each). Germline-derived CDR1 and CDR2 are SGHTA and FQGNSA. Trimming removed 5 bases from V and 2 bases from J, with 19 bases in between. The CDR3 sequence is 16 residues long. CDR3 protein: CASSGPWDAITYEQYF. CDR3 DNA: TGTGCCAGCAGCGGTCCCTGGGACGCAATTACCTACGAGCAGTACTTC.

The V gene is TRBV6-2 or TRBV6-3, the J gene TRBJ2-1; 7 nucleotides line up with TRBD2. The CDR3 covers 15 residues. Looked up from germline, CDR1 is MNHEY and CDR2 is SVGEGT. Trimming took 6 bases from V and 8 from J; bases not matched to a gene: 13. CDR3 sequence: CASRPGGGSPYEQFF. DNA for the CDR3: TGTGCCAGCAGGCCTGGTGGCGGGAGTCCGTATGAGCAGTTCTTC.

The chain combines TRBV21-1 with TRBJ2-5. TRBV21-1 is a documented pseudogene. The CDR3 has 13 residues. Written as DNA, the CDR3 is TGTGCCAGCAGCAACCAGGTCCAAGAGACCCAGTACTTC. It codes for CASSNQVQETQYF.

This rearrangement joins TRBV10-3 to TRBJ2-2, with 9 nucleotides matching TRBD1. Germline trimming cut 2 bases from V and 3 bases from J; bases unmatched to any gene: 1. The CDR3 runs to 15 residues. CDR1 is ENHRY and CDR2 is SYGVKD in the germline V gene. In DNA form, the CDR3 reads TGTGCCATCAGTGAGGGGGACAGGGACACCGGGGAGCTGTTTTTT. Protein: CAISEGDRDTGELFF.

The chain recombines TRBV4-3 with TRBJ2-2, with D perhaps TRBD1 (6 bases). V shed 0 bases and J shed 5 bases, with 13 bases lying between them. Germline V CDR1 and CDR2: LGHNA, YSLEER. CDR3 length: 16 amino acids. CDR3 DNA: TGCGCCAGCAGCCAAGATAGAGCAGGGGCAACCGGGGAGCTGTTTTTT. It yields the protein CASSQDRAGATGELFF.

The V call is TRBV28, the J call TRBJ1-1; D unclear. Germline values: CDR1 MDHEN, CDR2 SYDVKM. The CDR3 spans 14 residues. V was trimmed by 6 bases and J by 5 bases, leaving 16 bases between them. The CDR3 sequence: CASSPVSPETEAFF. The DNA for the CDR3 is TGTGCCAGCAGCCCGGTGAGTCCAGAGACTGAAGCTTTCTTT. The whole variable domain, filled in from reference TRBV28 and TRBJ1-1, reads DVKVTQSSRYLVKRTGEKVFLECVQDMDHENMFWYRQDPGLGLRLIYFSYDVKMKEKGDIPEGYSVSREKKERFSLILESASTNQTSMYLCASSPVSPETEAFFGQGTRLTVV.

The J gene is TRBJ2-3, the V gene TRBV28, with a possible D match to TRBD2 (6 bases). CDR1 and CDR2 from the germline V gene are MDHEN and SYDVKM. The CDR3 has 13 amino acids. Trimming shortened V by 11 bases and J by 4 bases, and 16 bases separated the two germline ends. CDR3 nucleotide sequence: TGTGCCGCCGACGGGGGTGTAGCAGATACGCAGTATTTT. Translating gives CAADGGVADTQYF. The full variable domain, completed using reference TRBV28 and TRBJ2-3, is DVKVTQSSRYLVKRTGEKVFLECVQDMDHENMFWYRQDPGLGLRLIYFSYDVKMKEKGDIPEGYSVSREKKERFSLILESASTNQTSMYLCAADGGVADTQYFGPGTRLTVL.